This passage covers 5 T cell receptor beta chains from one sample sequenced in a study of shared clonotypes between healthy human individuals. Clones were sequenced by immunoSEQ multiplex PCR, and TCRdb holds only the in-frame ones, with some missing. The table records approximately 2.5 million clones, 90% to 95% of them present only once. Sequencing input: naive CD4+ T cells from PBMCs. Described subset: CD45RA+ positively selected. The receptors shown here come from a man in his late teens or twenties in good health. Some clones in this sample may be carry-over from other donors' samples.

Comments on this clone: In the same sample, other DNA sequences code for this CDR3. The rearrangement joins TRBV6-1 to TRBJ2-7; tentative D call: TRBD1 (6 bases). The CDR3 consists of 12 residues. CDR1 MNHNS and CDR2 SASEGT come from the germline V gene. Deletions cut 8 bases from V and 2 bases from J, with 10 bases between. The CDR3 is CASSQGPYEQYF. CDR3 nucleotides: TGTGCCAGCTCACAGGGCCCCTACGAGCAGTACTTC.

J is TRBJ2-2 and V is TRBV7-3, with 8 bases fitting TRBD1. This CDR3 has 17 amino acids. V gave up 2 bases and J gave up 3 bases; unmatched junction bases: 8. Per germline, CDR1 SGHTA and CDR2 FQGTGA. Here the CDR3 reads CASSLRSTGAYTGELFF. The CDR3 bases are TGTGCCAGCAGCTTACGCTCGACAGGGGCCTACACCGGGGAGCTGTTTTTT. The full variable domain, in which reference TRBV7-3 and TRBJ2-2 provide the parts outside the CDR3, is GAGVSQTPSNKVTEKGKYVELRCDPISGHTALYWYRQSLGQGPEFLIYFQGTGAADDSGLPNDRFFAVRPEGSVSTLKIQRTERGDSAVYLCASSLRSTGAYTGELFFGEGSRLTVL.

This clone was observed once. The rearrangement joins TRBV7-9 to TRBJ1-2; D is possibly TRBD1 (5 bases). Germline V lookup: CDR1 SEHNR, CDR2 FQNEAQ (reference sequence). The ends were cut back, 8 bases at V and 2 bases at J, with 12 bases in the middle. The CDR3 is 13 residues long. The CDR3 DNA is TGTGCCAGCGCCTCGACAGAAAACTATGGCTACACCTTC. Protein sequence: CASASTENYGYTF.

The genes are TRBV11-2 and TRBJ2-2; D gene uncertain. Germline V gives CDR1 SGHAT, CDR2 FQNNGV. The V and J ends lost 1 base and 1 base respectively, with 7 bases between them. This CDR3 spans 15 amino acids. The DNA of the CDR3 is TGTGCCAGCAGCTTAGTATGGCAGAACACCGGGGAGCTGTTTTTT. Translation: CASSLVWQNTGELFF.

CDR3 in amino acids: CASSIAGTGGDEQYF. In DNA, the CDR3 is TGTGCCAGCAGCATCGCCGGGACAGGGGGCGACGAGCAGTACTTC. This rearrangement joins TRBV28 to TRBJ2-7, with 12 bases identical to TRBD1. Trimming took 6 bases from V and 5 from J; bases not matched to a gene: 8. The germline V gene encodes CDR1 MDHEN and CDR2 SYDVKM. The CDR3 is 15 amino acids.